The source of this T cell receptor beta chain is a study of T cell repertoires in cytomegalovirus infection. This clonotype has ten or more counts. Its antigen is unidentified. Via MiXCR, TCRdb re-called the reads, giving one row per CDR3 protein. The sample lists some 320,000 distinct CDR3 sequences; just under 30% were seen once. Germline V gene data show CDR1 as SGHVS and CDR2 as FQNEAQ. This CDR3 region has 14 residues. With 1 base removed from V and 1 base from J, the gap between germline ends came to 7 bases. V usage is TRBV7-8 and J usage is TRBJ1-1, with D perhaps TRBD1 (5 bases). This receptor was obtained from a human donor in good health (CMV status not recorded). Some clones in this sample may be carry-over from other donors' samples. The sequencing here drew on cultured PBMCs, taken from culture after CMV antigen stimulation. The CDR3 region is CASSLVDKNTEAFF. The CDR3 DNA sequence: TGTGCCAGCAGCTTAGTGGACAAGAACACTGAAGCTTTCTTT.